The 20 T cell receptor beta chains listed next were all sequenced from one sample in a study of blood T cell repertoires in COVID-19 (dated by TCRdb to the early 2020s). Library preparation used the immunoSEQ multiplex PCR assay. TCRdb carries this immuneACCESS record with in-frame sequences only. Its versions omit some clonotypes, under half of them owing to an unresolved V gene in the studies checked, with the rest unexplained. The sample table records approximately 100,000 clones; about 80% of these occur just once. The leading ten clones occupy approximately 27% of the sample. The sequenced sample was peripheral blood. The receptor set was obtained from a man in his 60s with acute or convalescent COVID-19.

The V and J genes are TRBV6-2 or TRBV6-3 and TRBJ2-7; 8 bases map to TRBD1. Germline CDR1 reads MNHEY; CDR2 reads SVGEGT. J gave up 0 bases and V 5 bases, and 3 bases lay outside the gene matches. CDR3 length: 14 amino acids. The CDR3 sequence: CASSLTGGSYEQYV. The CDR3 DNA sequence: TGTGCCAGCAGTCTCACAGGGGGCTCCTACGAGCAGTACGTC.

The chain uses TRBV10-3 and TRBJ1-1; D uncertain. The CDR3 spans 12 residues. V was pared by 2 bases and J by 6 bases, with 7 bases between. Germline V gene data show CDR1 as ENHRY and CDR2 as SYGVKD. CDR3 amino acids: CAISETQAEAFF. Here the CDR3 DNA reads TGTGCCATCAGTGAGACCCAGGCTGAAGCTTTCTTT.

The chain links TRBV28 to TRBJ2-5; 10 bases are shared with TRBD2. The V and J ends lost 6 bases and 4 bases, in that order; junction bases with no gene match: 8. CDR1 is MDHEN, CDR2 SYDVKM, per germline. This CDR3 is 15 amino acids long. CDR3 bases: TGTGCCAGCAGGCCCTCTAGCGGGAGAGTAGAGACCCAGTACTTC. This sequence encodes CASRPSSGRVETQYF. The full variable domain, with the rest looked up from reference TRBV28 and TRBJ2-5, is DVKVTQSSRYLVKRTGEKVFLECVQDMDHENMFWYRQDPGLGLRLIYFSYDVKMKEKGDIPEGYSVSREKKERFSLILESASTNQTSMYLCASRPSSGRVETQYFGPGTRLLVL.

V gene TRBV7-2 combines with J gene TRBJ2-5; weak D call: TRBD1 (6 bases). V gave up 4 bases and J gave up 5 bases, with 14 bases separating them. The CDR3 extends over 14 amino acids. The germline V gene encodes CDR1 SGHTA and CDR2 FQGNSA. The CDR3 protein is CASSSRAGDETQYF. CDR3 sequence (DNA): TGTGCCAGCAGCTCGAGGGCAGGGGACGAGACCCAGTACTTC.

The chain recombines TRBV27 with TRBJ2-7; D gene unclear. The length of the CDR3 is 14 residues. The V and J ends lost 2 bases and 0 bases respectively, with 8 bases between them. The germline V gene has CDR1 MNHEY and CDR2 SMNVEV (reference sequence). Written as DNA, the CDR3 is TGTGCCAGCAGTTTAAACACCTTCTCCTACGAGCAGTACTTC. Amino acids: CASSLNTFSYEQYF.

The rearrangement joins TRBV9 to TRBJ2-2; a possible D gene is TRBD1 (6 bases). Germline values: CDR1 SGDLS, CDR2 YYNGEE. The CDR3 contains 16 residues. Trimming stripped 2 bases from V and 4 bases from J, with 15 bases between. CDR3 amino acids: CASSVNSGASTGELFF. The CDR3, as DNA: TGTGCCAGCAGCGTCAACTCAGGGGCGAGCACCGGGGAGCTGTTTTTT.

This chain links TRBV3-1 (or the pseudogene TRBV3-2) with TRBJ2-3; 7 bases fit TRBD2. Germline CDR1 is LGHDT and CDR2 is YNNKEL (reference sequence). The CDR3 has 15 amino acids. After removal of 1 base from V and 3 bases from J, the junction contained 4 bases not matched to a gene. CDR3 sequence reads: CASSQGRGETDTQYF. The CDR3 bases are TGTGCCAGCAGCCAAGGTCGGGGGGAGACAGATACGCAGTATTTT.

This chain links TRBV30 with TRBJ2-1; TRBD2 agrees at 11 bases. The CDR3 spans 15 residues. The germline CDR1 and CDR2 sequences are GTSNPN and SVGIG (reference sequence). V trimming: 7 bases; J trimming: 9 bases; junction bases outside the gene matches: 14. CDR3 coding DNA: TGTGCCTTCCTCTCGGCGGTAGCGGGGGGGCGTGAGCAGTTCTTC. Translation: CAFLSAVAGGREQFF.

The chain links TRBV28 to TRBJ1-5; TRBD1 is a possible D gene (5 bases). Trimming took off 7 bases at V and 0 bases at J, with 16 bases between the two ends. The CDR3 consists of 16 residues. Germline values: CDR1 MDHEN, CDR2 SYDVKM. The CDR3 spells CASIPHARVSNQPQHF. CDR3 nucleotide sequence: TGTGCCAGCATCCCCCATGCCAGGGTTAGCAATCAGCCCCAGCATTTT.

This clone was seen only once. This sequence joins TRBV7-9 and TRBJ1-1, with a possible D match to TRBD1 (6 bases). Germline CDR1 SEHNR, CDR2 FQNEAQ (reference sequence). Trimming stripped 5 bases from V and 2 bases from J, with 12 bases between. The length of the CDR3 is 14 residues. Written as DNA, the CDR3 is TGTGCCAGCAGCCACCGACAGGAAAACACTGAAGCTTTCTTT. This encodes CASSHRQENTEAFF.

In its sample, this clone was seen once. V and J are TRBV2 and TRBJ1-2, with a tentative D call TRBD1 (5 bases). CDR3 size: 13 residues. The V end was cut by 7 bases, the J end by 8 bases, with 17 bases between. Germline CDR1 and CDR2: SNHLY and FYNNEI. The CDR3 sequence is CASTGGGSQGYTF. CDR3 nucleotide sequence: TGTGCCAGCACAGGCGGGGGATCGCAAGGCTACACCTTC.

The chain employs TRBV19 and TRBJ1-4; 8 bases are a match to TRBD1. The junction had 5 bases not matched to a gene; V was cut back by 5 bases and J by 0 bases. The CDR3 is 16 residues long. Per the germline V gene, CDR1 is LNHDA and CDR2 is SQIVND (reference sequence). The CDR3 here is CASSGRQGTTNEKLFF. CDR3 in DNA: TGTGCCAGTAGTGGGCGACAGGGGACAACTAATGAAAAACTGTTTTTT.

The chain carries TRBV3-1 (or the pseudogene TRBV3-2) and TRBJ2-2; 7 positions match TRBD1. The CDR3 loop spans 14 amino acids. V trimming: 0 bases; J trimming: 8 bases; junction bases outside the gene matches: 3. Germline assignment: CDR1 LGHDT and CDR2 YNNKEL (reference sequence). The CDR3 DNA is TGTGCCAGCAGCCAAGACAGGGGGACGGGGGAGCTGTTTTTT. This gives the protein CASSQDRGTGELFF.

The genes are TRBV5-1 and TRBJ1-3; no reliable D call. CDR3 size: 14 residues. Germline V CDR1 and CDR2: SGHRS, YFSETQ. The ends were cut back, 4 bases at V and 1 base at J, with 9 bases in the middle. The CDR3 loop reads CASSVTASGNTIYF. The CDR3 nucleotides are TGCGCCAGCAGCGTCACAGCTTCTGGAAACACCATATATTTT.

The chain carries TRBV7-8 and TRBJ2-3, with D tentatively TRBD2 (5 bases). CDR3 size: 16 residues. V lost 5 bases and J 3 bases, leaving 18 bases between the germline ends. Germline V gene data show CDR1 as SGHVS and CDR2 as FQNEAQ. In DNA, the CDR3 is TGTGCCAGCAGCCCCCTTGGGAGTACTACTACAGATACGCAGTATTTT. This codes for CASSPLGSTTTDTQYF.

The rearrangement joins TRBV2 to TRBJ2-1; D might be TRBD2 (6 bases). Germline CDR1 SNHLY, CDR2 FYNNEI. Trimming removed 6 bases from V and 6 bases from J, with 21 bases in between. This CDR3 spans 16 amino acids. The CDR3 DNA sequence: TGTGCCAGCAGCCGGTCGCCGAGACTAGGGCCCAATGAGCAGTTCTTC. Translating it yields CASSRSPRLGPNEQFF.

V gene TRBV7-2 combines with J gene TRBJ2-7, with 7 positions matching TRBD2. Germline V CDR1 and CDR2: SGHTA, FQGNSA. The V gene end was trimmed by 1 base and the J gene end by 4 bases; junction bases not matched to a gene: 4. The CDR3 contains 14 residues. In DNA, the CDR3 is TGTGCCAGCAGCTTAGGCGGGAGCGTTTACGAGCAGTACGTC. Translation: CASSLGGSVYEQYV.

The V gene is TRBV27, the J gene TRBJ2-7, with 7 bases matching TRBD1. This CDR3 region has 14 residues. CDR1 and CDR2 (germline): MNHEY, SMNVEV (reference sequence). V gave up 5 bases and J gave up 2 bases; unmatched junction bases: 6. DNA of the CDR3: TGTGCCAGCAGTCTAACTGGGACAGCCTACGAGCAGTACTTC. This sequence encodes CASSLTGTAYEQYF.

V usage is TRBV27 and J usage is TRBJ1-5; TRBD1 matches at 9 bases. This CDR3 has 15 residues. The ends lost 3 bases at V and 5 bases at J; junction bases unmatched: 5. Germline V lookup: CDR1 MNHEY, CDR2 SMNVEV (reference sequence). In DNA form, the CDR3 reads TGTGCCAGCAGTTTCGGGACAGGGAGGGATCAGCCCCAGCATTTT. Amino acids: CASSFGTGRDQPQHF.

V gene TRBV11-3 combines with J gene TRBJ2-1; tentative D call: TRBD2 (6 bases). CDR3 length: 18 residues. CDR1 and CDR2 from the germline V gene are SGHNT and YENEEA. With 6 bases removed from V and 2 bases from J, the gap between germline ends came to 23 bases. CDR3 residues: CASRLGHGLASTYNEQFF. CDR3 nucleotides: TGTGCCAGCAGACTAGGCCACGGGCTAGCGTCGACCTACAATGAGCAGTTCTTC.